The following is a T cell receptor (beta chain) sequence with its context. Its cognate antigen is unknown. The data stem from a study of cytomegalovirus exposure and HLA in healthy donors. General study findings and limits: A later analysis showed TCR association rates differing by HLA locus, peaking at DRB1 and lowest at HLA-C. In vitro, a few CMV-associated chains proved specific for CMV antigens. A later analysis reportedly found fewer N-insertions in an Asian-associated ancestry cluster than the roughly 670-donor mean.

The junction had 5 bases not matched to a gene; V was cut back by 0 bases and J by 7 bases. CDR1 and CDR2 (germline): SGHDT, YYEEEE. The CDR3 consists of 15 residues. The PCR had 60 Vbeta and 13 Jbeta primers. Clones were read by immunoSEQ multiplex PCR, and TCRdb kept only the in-frame ones, dropping some. This table holds about 100,000 clones, about 76% found once. The chain uses TRBV5-6 and TRBJ2-1; TRBD2 matches 9 bases. This clonotype was sampled from a woman in her 70s in good health and CMV-seropositive. Input material: PBMCs. The CDR3 sequence: CASSLGLAARNEQFF. Here the CDR3 DNA reads TGTGCCAGCAGCTTGGGACTAGCGGCGAGGAATGAGCAGTTCTTC. Complete variable domain (other parts from reference TRBV5-6 and TRBJ2-1): DAGVTQSPTHLIKTRGQQVTLRCSPKSGHDTVSWYQQALGQGPQFIFQYYEEEERQRGNFPDRFSGHQFPNYSSELNVNALLLGDSALYLCASSLGLAARNEQFFGPGTRLTVL.